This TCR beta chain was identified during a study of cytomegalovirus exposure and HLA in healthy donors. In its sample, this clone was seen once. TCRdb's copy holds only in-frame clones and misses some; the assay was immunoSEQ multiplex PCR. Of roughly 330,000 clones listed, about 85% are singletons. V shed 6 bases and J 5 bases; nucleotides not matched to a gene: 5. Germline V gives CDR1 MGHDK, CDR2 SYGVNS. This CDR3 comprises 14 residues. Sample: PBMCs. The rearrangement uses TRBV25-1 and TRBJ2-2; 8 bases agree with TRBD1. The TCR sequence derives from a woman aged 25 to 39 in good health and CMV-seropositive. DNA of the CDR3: TGTGCCAGCAGCTGGGACAGGCGAACCGGGGAGCTGTTTTTT. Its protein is CASSWDRRTGELFF.